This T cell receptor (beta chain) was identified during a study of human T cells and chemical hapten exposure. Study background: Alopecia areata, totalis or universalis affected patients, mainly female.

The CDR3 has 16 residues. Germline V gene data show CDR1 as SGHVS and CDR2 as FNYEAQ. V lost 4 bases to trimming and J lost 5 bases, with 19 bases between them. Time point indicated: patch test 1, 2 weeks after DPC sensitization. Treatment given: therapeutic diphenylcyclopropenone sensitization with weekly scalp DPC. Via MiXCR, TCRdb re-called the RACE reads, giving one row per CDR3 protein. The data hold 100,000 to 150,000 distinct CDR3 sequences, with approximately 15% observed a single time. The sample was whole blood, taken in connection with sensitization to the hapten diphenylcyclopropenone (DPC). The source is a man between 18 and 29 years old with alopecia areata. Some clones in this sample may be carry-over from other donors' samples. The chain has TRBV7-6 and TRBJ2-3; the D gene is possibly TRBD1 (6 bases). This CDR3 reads CASSSLDRWGGDTQYF. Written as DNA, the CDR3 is TGTGCCAGCAGCTCCCTGGACAGATGGGGTGGAGATACGCAGTATTTT.